This entry features one T cell receptor beta chain sequence. The antigen it recognizes is unknown. No base quality values were provided; no much bigger clone lies one nucleotide off. Libraries were made using the immunoSEQ multiplex PCR assay. The deep sequencing platform assayed roughly 10^5 TCR templates per sample. Genomic DNA extracted from sorted T cells was the material used for TCRbeta CDR3 sequencing. As for the original processing: The R programming language was used for clonal analysis of TCRbeta CDR3 data. Alloreactive CD4+ and CD8+ clones were identified by comparing unstimulated samples to CFSE-low samples taken after the reaction. Regulatory or non-regulatory origin of alloreactive CD4+ clones was assigned by matching sequences to the sorted unstimulated Treg and non-Treg repertoires. TCRdb took over this immuneACCESS table, retaining in-frame rearrangements with V and J assigned. Such tables are incomplete; in checked studies, under half of the missing clones stem from an unresolved V gene, and the remainder is unexplained. The DNA gave D and trimming, while V, J and clone size come from that table. The sample data list 70,000 to 90,000 clones, and 93% of these were observed just once. Of the sample, about 4.5% is held by the ten largest clones.

This record belongs to a study of siplizumab effects on memory and regulatory T cells (dated by TCRdb to the late 2010s). Study-wide context: The study examined how the anti-CD2 antibody siplizumab affects alloreactive T-cell subsets in allogeneic mixed lymphocyte reactions built from human PBMCs. Beyond this particular receptor, the publication reports: Siplizumab significantly reduced the cumulative frequency of alloreactive sequences traceable to unstimulated CD4+ memory T cells. Because sequences at frequencies below about 10^-5 were poorly captured, only a minor fraction of alloreactive clones could be mapped back to unstimulated subsets. For roughly 80-97% of proliferating CD4+ or CD8+ clones, no naive or memory phenotype could be assigned. The suppressive function of proliferating Tregs from siplizumab cultures was not functionally confirmed. Among mappable alloreactive CD4+ clones, the Treg-derived fraction averaged 68.8% with siplizumab versus around 25% in control reactions. Unstimulated naive T cells appeared to be more diverse than memory T cells, and naive cells seemed to make a substantial contribution to the alloresponse.

Sorted unstimulated T cells and proliferating T cells recovered from mixed lymphocyte reactions underwent TCRbeta CDR3 sequencing. Fresh whole blood from around 11 HLA-typed healthy donors was used to isolate PBMCs. The cysteine opens and the phenylalanine closes a CDR3 of 14 amino acids. The only DNA kept is the CDR3, 42 bases in frame from the first base. V gives up 6 bases and J gives up 0 bases, and the segment between their germline ends measures 9 bases. CDR1 and CDR2 are drawn from the germline V gene: MNHEY, SVGAGI. The clonotype was recovered from a human donor in good health. The V gene is TRBV6-5 and the J gene is TRBJ1-5; TRBD1 is a weak D gene call, 6 bases matching. Sequencing was done on a sample of CD8+ T cells sorted from blood. The sequenced DNA: TGTGCCAGCAGGGACAGTGATAGCAATCAGCCCCAGCATTTT. Translated, it gives CASRDSDSNQPQHF.